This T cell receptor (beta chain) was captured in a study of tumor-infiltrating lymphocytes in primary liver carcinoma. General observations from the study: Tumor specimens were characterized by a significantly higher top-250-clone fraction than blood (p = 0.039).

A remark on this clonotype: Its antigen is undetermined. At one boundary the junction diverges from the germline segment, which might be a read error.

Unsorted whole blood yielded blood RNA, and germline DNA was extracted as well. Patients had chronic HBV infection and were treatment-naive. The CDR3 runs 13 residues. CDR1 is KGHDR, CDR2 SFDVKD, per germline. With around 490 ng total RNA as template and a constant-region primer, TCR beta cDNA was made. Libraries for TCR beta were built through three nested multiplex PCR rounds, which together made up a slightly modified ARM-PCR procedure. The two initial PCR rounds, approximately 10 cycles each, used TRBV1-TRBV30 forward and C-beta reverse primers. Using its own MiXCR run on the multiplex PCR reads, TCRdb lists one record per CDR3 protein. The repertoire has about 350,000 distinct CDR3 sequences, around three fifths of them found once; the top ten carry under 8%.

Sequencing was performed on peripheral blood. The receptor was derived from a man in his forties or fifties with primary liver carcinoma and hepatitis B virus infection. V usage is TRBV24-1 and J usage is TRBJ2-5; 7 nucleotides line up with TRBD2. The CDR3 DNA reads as TGTGCCACCAGTGATACCAGGAGCGGGACCCAATACTTC. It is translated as CATSDTRSGTQYF.